Below, 17 T cell receptor beta chains from the same sample are listed, as sequenced in a study of beta chain features in type 1 diabetes. Overall study results and limits: Across all four CD4+ subsets, people with type 1 diabetes showed modestly shorter TCRB CDR3s.

Investigators reverse transcribed all isolated RNA, so they sequenced expressed TCRB transcripts. Measured with immunoSEQ multiplex PCR; TCRdb has only the in-frame clones, and not every one. The sample has a few hundred thousand clones; less than 30% are singletons. Their recognized antigens are unknown. The sample comprised naive CD4+ T cells from blood. The receptors shown here come from a woman in her twenties or thirties with type 1 diabetes.

The rearrangement uses TRBV20-1 and TRBJ2-1; D remains ambiguous. Germline CDR1 reads DFQATT; CDR2 reads SNEGSKA (reference sequence). The CDR3 is made up of 11 amino acids. The CDR3 nucleotides are TGCAGCCGCAGGTTTGACAATGAGCAGTTCTTC. Translated, it gives CSRRFDNEQFF.

This clone was recorded a few times. The chain links TRBV30 to TRBJ2-7; D is undetermined. CDR3 length equals 10 residues. The ends were cut back, 8 bases at V and 4 bases at J, with 9 bases in the middle. Germline CDR1 GTSNPN, CDR2 SVGIG (reference sequence). The CDR3 DNA reads as TGTGCCGCTGGCCCTTACGAGCAGTACTTC. It is translated as CAAGPYEQYF.

The rearrangement joins TRBV11-2 to TRBJ2-1; tentatively, D is TRBD1 (6 bases). This CDR3 has 16 amino acids. From germline, CDR1 is SGHAT and CDR2 FQNNGV. Trimming pared 0 bases from V and 4 bases from J, leaving 13 bases between. CDR3 residues: CASSLDQAGDYNEQFF. The CDR3 DNA sequence: TGTGCCAGCAGCTTAGATCAGGCAGGGGATTACAATGAGCAGTTCTTC.

In this sample, this clone turned up a few times. The chain carries TRBV5-1 and TRBJ2-1, with TRBD2 matching over 8 bases. Germline CDR1 reads SGHRS; CDR2 reads YFSETQ. Trimming removed 4 bases from V and 0 bases from J; junction bases left unmatched: 9. This CDR3 comprises 17 residues. The CDR3 DNA reads as TGCGCCAGCAGCCCTGCTAGCGGGCCAACCTCCTACAATGAGCAGTTCTTC. This gives the protein CASSPASGPTSYNEQFF.

The chain links TRBV9 to TRBJ2-7, with D unclear. CDR1 SGDLS and CDR2 YYNGEE come from the germline V gene. This CDR3 has 13 amino acids. The ends were cut back, 4 bases at V and 0 bases at J, with 8 bases in the middle. The CDR3 coding sequence is TGTGCCAGCAGCCCCCACTTCTCCTACGAGCAGTACTTC. As protein: CASSPHFSYEQYF.

This sequence joins TRBV2 and TRBJ2-7; D is uncertain. The V end lost 6 bases, the J end lost 13 bases, and 19 bases lay between the germline ends. The V gene's germline CDR1 is SNHLY and CDR2 FYNNEI. CDR3 size: 12 residues. The CDR3 coding sequence is TGTGCCAGCAGGGCAACAGAAATCCTACCTTACTTC. Translated, it gives CASRATEILPYF. Combining the CDR3 with reference TRBV2 and TRBJ2-7 gives the whole variable domain EPEVTQTPSHQVTQMGQEVILRCVPISNHLYFYWYRQILGQKVEFLVSFYNNEISEKSEIFDDQFSVERPDGSNFTLKIRSTKLEDSAMYFCASRATEILPYFGPGTRLTVT.

This clone occurred a few times. The chain recombines TRBV5-4 with TRBJ2-3; 7 bases are a match to TRBD1. V was clipped by 8 bases and J by 2 bases; unmatched bases: 8. Per germline, CDR1 SGHNT and CDR2 YYREEE (reference sequence). There are 14 residues in the CDR3. The CDR3 loop is CASGDGTATDTQYF. In DNA form, the CDR3 reads TGTGCCAGTGGAGACGGGACAGCCACAGATACGCAGTATTTT. Using reference TRBV5-4 and TRBJ2-3 for the parts outside the CDR3, the full variable domain is ETGVTQSPTHLIKTRGQQVTLRCSSQSGHNTVSWYQQALGQGPQFIFQYYREEENGRGNFPPRFSGLQFPNYSSELNVNALELDDSALYLCASGDGTATDTQYFGPGTRLTVL.

The rearrangement joins TRBV11-2 to TRBJ2-1; 10 bases line up with TRBD2. Germline lookup yields CDR1 SGHAT and CDR2 FQNNGV. Germline trimming cut 0 bases from V and 13 bases from J; bases unmatched to any gene: 9. This CDR3 contains 15 residues. CDR3 sequence (DNA): TGTGCCAGCAGCTTAGATCCTAGCGGGAGCGTAGGTCAGTTCTTC. It encodes CASSLDPSGSVGQFF.

The rearrangement links TRBV10-3 to TRBJ1-2, with TRBD1 identical over 9 bases. V lost 5 bases to trimming and J lost 8 bases; unmatched junction nucleotides: 3. From germline, CDR1 is ENHRY and CDR2 SYGVKD. The CDR3 is 12 residues long. The CDR3 sequence is CAISRTGEGYTF. As DNA, the CDR3 is TGTGCCATCAGTAGGACAGGGGAAGGCTACACCTTC.

The V gene is TRBV28, the J gene TRBJ2-3; D is possibly TRBD1 (7 bases). This CDR3 comprises 15 residues. V lost 5 bases to trimming and J lost 3 bases, with 15 bases between them. Germline V gene lookup returns CDR1 MDHEN and CDR2 SYDVKM. DNA of the CDR3: TGTGCCAGCAGTCTCGGAGGGGGCTGGACAGATACGCAGTATTTT. Protein product: CASSLGGGWTDTQYF.

The chain joins TRBV11-1 to TRBJ2-4, with TRBD2 matching 9 bases. Germline V gene sequence: CDR1 SGHAT, CDR2 FQDESV (reference sequence). The CDR3 consists of 15 residues. The J segment lost 7 bases and the V segment lost 5 bases, leaving 9 bases of the junction unmatched. CDR3 residues: CASSQNSGSMNIQYF. In DNA, the CDR3 is TGTGCCAGCAGCCAAAATAGCGGGAGTATGAACATTCAGTACTTC.

This clone turned up a few times. J is TRBJ1-4 and V is TRBV29-1; weak D call: TRBD1 (5 bases). Looked up from germline, CDR1 is SQVTM and CDR2 is ANQGSEA. V lost 6 bases to trimming and J lost 5 bases, with 10 bases between them. The CDR3 has 12 residues. The CDR3 DNA reads TGCAGCGTGGTGTCAGGGAATGAAAAACTGTTTTTT. This gives the protein CSVVSGNEKLFF. Filled out from reference TRBV29-1 and TRBJ1-4, the complete variable domain reads SAVISQKPSRDICQRGTSLTIQCQVDSQVTMMFWYRQQPGQSLTLIATANQGSEATYESGFVIDKFPISRPNLTFSTLTVSNMSPEDSSIYLCSVVSGNEKLFFGSGTQLSVL.

This chain uses TRBV18 with TRBJ2-1; 10 nucleotides agree with TRBD2. This CDR3 has 16 residues. The junction had 3 bases not matched to a gene; V was cut back by 1 base and J by 3 bases. The germline CDR1 and CDR2 sequences are KGHSH and LQKENI. This CDR3 is CASSPLTSGFYNEQFF. The CDR3, as DNA: TGTGCCAGCTCACCACTGACTAGCGGGTTCTACAATGAGCAGTTCTTC.

The chain is built from TRBV9 and TRBJ1-4; 7 bases agree with TRBD1. V was clipped by 6 bases and J by 1 base; unmatched bases: 0. The CDR3 spans 13 residues. In germline, CDR1 is SGDLS, CDR2 YYNGEE. The CDR3 sequence: CASNRGTNEKLFF. The DNA for the CDR3 is TGTGCCAGCAACAGGGGAACTAATGAAAAACTGTTTTTT.

The genes are TRBV7-3 and TRBJ1-1; 8 bases fit TRBD1. The length of the CDR3 is 15 residues. V shed 5 bases and J 5 bases; nucleotides not matched to a gene: 10. CDR1 is SGHTA, CDR2 FQGTGA, per germline. The CDR3 nucleotides are TGTGCCAGCAGCCGAGGACAGGGAGGAGTGACTGAAGCTTTCTTT. Its protein product is CASSRGQGGVTEAFF.

The chain links TRBV28 to TRBJ2-7; D is perhaps TRBD1 (5 bases). V lost 6 bases and J lost 2, with 17 bases in between. This CDR3 is built from 15 residues. The germline V gene encodes CDR1 MDHEN and CDR2 SYDVKM. The CDR3 spells CASSLLMGLAYEQYF. In nucleotides, the CDR3 is TGTGCCAGCAGCCTCTTAATGGGGCTAGCCTACGAGCAGTACTTC.

The genes are TRBV7-2 and TRBJ2-1, with TRBD1 as a possible D gene (5 bases). Germline loops: CDR1 SGHTA, CDR2 FQGNSA. This CDR3 is built from 17 residues. Trimming removed 3 bases from V and 0 bases from J, with 15 bases in between. DNA for the CDR3: TGTGCCAGCAGCTTTTGGGGCCTAGAGAGCTCCTACAATGAGCAGTTCTTC. It is translated as CASSFWGLESSYNEQFF.